These 23 T cell receptor beta chains were all obtained from the same sample, sequenced in a study of CXCR3-negative and CXCR3-positive naive CD8 T cells. The authors made the TRB cDNA libraries by 5' RACE using UMI labels. TCRdb reprocessed the 5' RACE reads and keeps a single row for each CDR3 protein, giving no DNA. This table lists 92,000 or so distinct CDR3 sequences. Sequencing was carried out using naive CXCR3- CD8+ T cells from blood. Subset described: CD45RO-CCR7+CD27+CD95- naive CD8+ T cells lacking CXCR3 (TNR3-). These receptors came from a human donor in good health. Some clones in this sample may be carry-over from other donors' samples.

The chain is built from TRBV14 and TRBJ2-2; TCRdb returns TRBD1, unconfirmable since there is no DNA. This CDR3 has 18 residues. Germline values: CDR1 SGHDN, CDR2 FVKESK. The CDR3 here is CASSQFQFTGASAGELFF.

The chain links TRBV28 to TRBJ2-5; the D gene TCRdb calls, TRBD2, cannot be checked with no DNA. The germline CDR1 and CDR2 sequences are MDHEN and SYDVKM. CDR3 length: 12 residues. The CDR3 reads CAGGRFAETQYF. The variable domain in full, with the rest retrieved from reference TRBV28 and TRBJ2-5, is DVKVTQSSRYLVKRTGEKVFLECVQDMDHENMFWYRQDPGLGLRLIYFSYDVKMKEKGDIPEGYSVSREKKERFSLILESASTNQTSMYLCAGGRFAETQYFGPGTRLLVL.

The chain employs TRBV5-5 and TRBJ2-1; TCRdb returns TRBD2, unconfirmable since there is no DNA. The germline V gene has CDR1 SGHKS and CDR2 YYEKEE (reference sequence). This CDR3 comprises 15 residues. CDR3 in amino acids: CATSSPRLAGDEQFF. Full variable domain (missing parts from reference TRBV5-5 and TRBJ2-1): DAGVTQSPTHLIKTRGQQVTLRCSPISGHKSVSWYQQVLGQGPQFIFQYYEKEERGRGNFPDRFSARQFPNYSSELNVNALLLGDSALYLCATSSPRLAGDEQFFGPGTRLTVL.

J is TRBJ1-2 and V is TRBV12-3 or TRBV12-4. The CDR3 totals 11 residues. The CDR3 region is CASREVHGYTF.

The chain has TRBV7-2 and TRBJ1-6. The CDR3 contains 16 residues. CDR1 is SGHTA, CDR2 FQGNSA, per germline. The CDR3 sequence: CASSPMGSSYNSPLHF.

The rearrangement uses TRBV19 and TRBJ1-1. This CDR3 is 13 amino acids long. Per the germline V gene, CDR1 is LNHDA and CDR2 is SQIVND (reference sequence). CDR3 protein: CASSDATNTEAFF.

This chain links TRBV15 with TRBJ2-5; TCRdb names TRBD2, which stays unverified in the absence of DNA. The CDR3 is 21 residues long. Germline CDR1 LNHNV, CDR2 YYDKDF (reference sequence). This CDR3 reads CATSRPSLHPSSGSYQETQYF.

The chain recombines TRBV7-6 with TRBJ2-7; TCRdb lists TRBD1, though no DNA is available to test this call. The CDR3 loop spans 18 amino acids. The V gene's germline CDR1 is SGHVS and CDR2 FNYEAQ. This chain's CDR3 is CASSLEAPGGVYSYEQYF. The whole variable domain, filled in from reference TRBV7-6 and TRBJ2-7, reads GAGVSQSPRYKVTKRGQDVALRCDPISGHVSLYWYRQALGQGPEFLTYFNYEAQQDKSGLPNDRFSAERPEGSISTLTIQRTEQRDSAMYRCASSLEAPGGVYSYEQYFGPGTRLTVT.

The gene calls are TRBV11-3 and TRBJ2-1; TCRdb names TRBD1, which stays unverified in the absence of DNA. Germline V gives CDR1 SGHNT, CDR2 YENEEA. The length of the CDR3 is 16 residues. This chain's CDR3 is CASSFRTGDAPNGQFF.

CDR3 loop: CASRFGISGDFTEAFF. The V gene is TRBV5-1, the J gene TRBJ1-1. The CDR3 runs to 16 residues. CDR1 is SGHRS and CDR2 is YFSETQ in the germline V gene.

The genes are TRBV6-2 or TRBV6-3 and TRBJ2-5; the D call from TCRdb, TRBD1, cannot be confirmed without DNA. The CDR3 consists of 16 residues. The germline gives CDR1 MNHEY, CDR2 SVGEGT. The CDR3 is CASTPMGGSSIETQYF.

V is TRBV7-9 and J is TRBJ2-7; lacking DNA, the TRBD1 call made by TCRdb goes unchecked. The germline V gene encodes CDR1 SEHNR and CDR2 FQNEAQ (reference sequence). The CDR3 length is 19 residues. The CDR3: CASSLSFSTTLGTPYEQYF.

The V gene is TRBV5-1, the J gene TRBJ2-7. CDR3 length equals 13 residues. Germline values: CDR1 SGHRS, CDR2 YFSETQ. The CDR3 spells CASRAGDSYEQYF.

V usage is TRBV11-1 and J usage is TRBJ2-2. Germline loops: CDR1 SGHAT, CDR2 FQDESV (reference sequence). There are 16 residues in the CDR3. CDR3 residues: CASSLNNLRYTGELFF.

The chain employs TRBV6-5 and TRBJ2-2; TCRdb outputs TRBD2, but without DNA this stays unchecked. The CDR3 spans 15 residues. Per the germline V gene, CDR1 is MNHEY and CDR2 is SVGAGI. CDR3 amino acids: CASSYGLLNTGELFF.

The V and J genes are TRBV5-1 and TRBJ2-3; TCRdb's assignment of TRBD2 cannot be checked, as there is no DNA. CDR3 size: 16 residues. Germline-derived CDR1 and CDR2 are SGHRS and YFSETQ. This chain's CDR3 is CASSHSLAGNTDTQYF.

J is TRBJ1-6 and V is TRBV4-2. CDR1 and CDR2 from the germline V gene are LGHNA and YNFKEQ. The CDR3 has 19 residues. The CDR3: CASSQVLGLLSSYNSPLHF.

The chain carries TRBV12-3 or TRBV12-4 and TRBJ2-7; TCRdb's assignment of TRBD2 cannot be checked, as there is no DNA. This CDR3 has 15 amino acids. CDR3 region: CASSLFAGGLYEQYF.

The CDR3 here is CASSFYRSHYEQYF. The chain recombines TRBV7-9 with TRBJ2-7; TCRdb names TRBD1, which stays unverified in the absence of DNA. The CDR3 covers 14 residues. Germline-derived CDR1 and CDR2 are SEHNR and FQNEAQ (reference sequence).

This chain connects TRBV20-1 to TRBJ2-7; TCRdb outputs TRBD1, but without DNA this stays unchecked. CDR3 size: 17 residues. Germline V gene sequence: CDR1 DFQATT, CDR2 SNEGSKA (reference sequence). The CDR3 region is CSARDIGGTEASYEQYF.

The chain employs TRBV29-1 and TRBJ2-3. From germline, CDR1 is SQVTM and CDR2 ANQGSEA. This CDR3 has 12 amino acids. CDR3 loop: CSAAGFPDTQYF.

V usage is TRBV12-3 or TRBV12-4 and J usage is TRBJ2-3; TCRdb proposes TRBD2, but this gene call is untestable without DNA. This CDR3 comprises 17 residues. CDR3 residues: CASSLSGLTGTTDTQYF.

The chain couples TRBV29-1 to TRBJ2-7; TCRdb gives TRBD2 as the D gene, but with no DNA this cannot be confirmed. Germline V gene sequence: CDR1 SQVTM, CDR2 ANQGSEA. The CDR3 totals 14 residues. Here the CDR3 reads CSVAGTSGRVEQYF.